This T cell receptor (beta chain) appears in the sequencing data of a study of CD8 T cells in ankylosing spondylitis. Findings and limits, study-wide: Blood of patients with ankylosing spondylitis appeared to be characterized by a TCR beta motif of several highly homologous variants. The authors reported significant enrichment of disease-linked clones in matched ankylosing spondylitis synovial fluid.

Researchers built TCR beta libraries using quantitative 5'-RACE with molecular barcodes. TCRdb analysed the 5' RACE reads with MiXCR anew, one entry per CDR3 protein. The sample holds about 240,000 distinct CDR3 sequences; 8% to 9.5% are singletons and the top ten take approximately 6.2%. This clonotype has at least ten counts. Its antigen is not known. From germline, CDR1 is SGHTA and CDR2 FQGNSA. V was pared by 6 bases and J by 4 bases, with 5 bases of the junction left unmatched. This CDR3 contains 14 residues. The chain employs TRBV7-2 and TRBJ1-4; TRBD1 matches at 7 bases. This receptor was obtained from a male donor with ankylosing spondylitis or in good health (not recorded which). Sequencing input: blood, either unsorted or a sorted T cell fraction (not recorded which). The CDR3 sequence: CASSRTGVNEKLFF. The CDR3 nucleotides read TGTGCCAGCAGTCGAACAGGGGTTAATGAAAAACTGTTTTTT.